The 26 T cell receptor beta chains listed next were all sequenced from one sample in a study of regulatory T cells in long-lasting Graves disease. Construction of the TCR beta libraries employed iRepertoire HTBI primers in conjunction with Arm-PCR of CDR3 regions. TCRdb called the multiplex PCR reads again in MiXCR, with one record for every CDR3 protein. Of approximately 460,000 distinct CDR3 sequences listed, 16% are singletons. Time point here: newly diagnosed GD, antithyroid drugs for less than 3 months. PBMCs were the source of the RNA used for TCR sequencing. These sequences were also reported in another study, on T cells in Graves' hyperthyroidism and ophthalmopathy.

Sample: peripheral blood mononuclear cells (PBMCs), taken at new diagnosis, from a patient treated with antithyroid drugs. Receptors were obtained from a woman aged 25 to 39 with Graves disease.

In this sample, this clonotype turned up many times. DNA for the CDR3: TGTGCCAGCAGCCCCGGGACAGGGAGATATCAGCCCCAGCATTTT. As protein: CASSPGTGRYQPQHF. The chain is built from TRBV28 and TRBJ1-5; 9 bases align to TRBD1. From germline, CDR1 is MDHEN and CDR2 SYDVKM. V shed 6 bases, J shed 5 bases, and the junction held 8 bases outside the gene matches. This CDR3 has 15 residues.

As concerns this clonotype: A single base separates this from a much larger clone, so it may be a read error. The rearrangement links TRBV3-1 to TRBJ1-2; a weak D match, TRBD1 (6 bases). This CDR3 comprises 18 residues. V gave up 3 bases and J gave up 0 bases, with 20 bases separating them. Germline V gives CDR1 LGHDT, CDR2 YNNKEL (reference sequence). CDR3: CASSQITAQDSTNYGYTF. For the CDR3, the DNA is TGTGCCAGCAGCCAGATAACCGCCCAGGACAGTACTAACTATGGCTACACCTTC.

At least ten counts were recorded for this clonotype. V and J are TRBV20-1 and TRBJ2-7; D is unclear. Germline CDR1 is DFQATT and CDR2 is SNEGSKA (reference sequence). The CDR3 has 14 amino acids. Trimming stripped 5 bases from V and 2 bases from J, with 16 bases between. Here the CDR3 reads CSASDSLTPYEQYF. The CDR3 DNA reads as TGCAGTGCTTCCGACTCACTGACTCCCTACGAGCAGTACTTC.

The table lists this clonotype with many counts. The chain joins TRBV5-1 to TRBJ2-1; the D gene is possibly TRBD2 (6 bases). The CDR3 contains 14 residues. V gave up 2 bases and J gave up 2 bases, with 8 bases separating them. Looked up from germline, CDR1 is SGHRS and CDR2 is YFSETQ. Here the CDR3 reads CASSLPSAYNEQFF. CDR3 nucleotide sequence: TGCGCCAGCAGCTTACCTAGCGCCTACAATGAGCAGTTCTTC.

There are a few counts of this clonotype. CDR3 amino acids: CASSLRSQADTQYF. The DNA of the CDR3 is TGCGCCAGCAGCCTGAGGTCGCAGGCCGATACGCAGTATTTT. The V and J genes are TRBV10-2 and TRBJ2-3; D remains ambiguous. Germline values: CDR1 WSHSY, CDR2 SAAADI. The V and J ends lost 6 bases and 6 bases respectively, with 16 bases between them. The CDR3 extends over 14 amino acids.

This clonotype turned up a few times. The chain combines TRBV5-4 with TRBJ2-7, with 10 positions matching TRBD2. CDR3 length equals 15 residues. The V gene end was trimmed by 0 bases and the J gene end by 6 bases; junction bases not matched to a gene: 6. The V gene's germline CDR1 is SGHNT and CDR2 YYREEE (reference sequence). CDR3 sequence (DNA): TGTGCCAGCAGCTTGGTAGGTAGCGGGAGGAGCGAGCAGTACTTC. Translating it yields CASSLVGSGRSEQYF.

This chain joins TRBV20-1 and TRBJ2-7; TRBD2 matches 12 bases. V dropped 1 base and J dropped 1; count of bases not matched to a gene: 5. The V gene's germline CDR1 is DFQATT and CDR2 SNEGSKA (reference sequence). The CDR3 has 16 residues. CDR3: CSARGGLAGRSYEQYF. The CDR3 DNA follows: TGCAGTGCTAGAGGCGGACTAGCGGGGAGGTCCTACGAGCAGTACTTC.

This clonotype was seen ten or more times. This may come from a read error, since a much larger clone is one base off. The chain is built from TRBV27 and TRBJ2-5; D uncertain. Germline CDR1 and CDR2: MNHEY and SMNVEV (reference sequence). The CDR3 is made up of 13 amino acids. V lost 6 bases to trimming and J lost 0 bases, with 8 bases between them. CDR3 in DNA: TGTGCCAGCAGCTTTCGGGACCAAGAGACCCAGTACTTC. Residues: CASSFRDQETQYF.

There are many counts of this clonotype. J is TRBJ1-6 and V is TRBV3-1, with TRBD1 as a possible D gene (6 bases). The length of the CDR3 is 12 residues. Per the germline V gene, CDR1 is LGHDT and CDR2 is YNNKEL (reference sequence). V lost 6 bases, J lost 9 bases, and 9 bases lay in between. The CDR3 loop is CASSRGVSPLHF. DNA of the CDR3: TGTGCCAGCAGTAGGGGGGTTTCACCCCTCCACTTT.

This clonotype was seen a few times. The chain recombines TRBV18 with TRBJ1-2, with D perhaps TRBD1 (5 bases). V was cut by 6 bases and J by 7 bases, with 27 bases left in between. CDR1 KGHSH and CDR2 LQKENI come from the germline V gene. The CDR3 is 17 amino acids. In DNA, the CDR3 is TGTGCCAGCTCCCCTCCGGGACGGACATCACTCCTCCTTGGCTACACCTTC. As protein: CASSPPGRTSLLLGYTF.

This clonotype was seen once. V is TRBV29-1 and J is TRBJ2-3; D gene ambiguous. Between the trimmed V and J ends, which lost 5 bases and 3 bases, there was a span of 12 bases. This CDR3 is 13 amino acids long. Germline V gene data show CDR1 as SQVTM and CDR2 as ANQGSEA. CDR3 amino acids: CSVPGSLTDTQYF. The DNA of the CDR3 is TGCAGCGTTCCCGGGTCCCTGACAGATACGCAGTATTTT.

This clonotype showed up many times. V usage is TRBV6-1 and J usage is TRBJ1-1; weak D call: TRBD1 (6 bases). The CDR3 is 13 amino acids. The V gene's germline CDR1 is MNHNS and CDR2 SASEGT. V shed 6 bases and J shed 4 bases, with 12 bases lying between them. The CDR3 is CASSHRARTEAFF. CDR3 DNA sequence: TGTGCCAGCAGCCACAGGGCTCGCACTGAAGCTTTCTTT.

Concerning this clonotype: A single base separates this from a much larger clone, so it may be a read error. V usage is TRBV20-1 and J usage is TRBJ2-3; no clear D gene. Germline V gene sequence: CDR1 DFQATT, CDR2 SNEGSKA (reference sequence). V was shortened by 3 bases and J by 1 base, with 11 bases between the two germline ends. This CDR3 has 14 amino acids. CDR3 bases: TGCAGTGCTAGGAGCCCCAAAGGCACAGATACGCAGTATTTT. Protein sequence: CSARSPKGTDTQYF.

Many counts were recorded for this clonotype. The chain links TRBV2 to TRBJ1-2; D is uncertain. The germline V gene has CDR1 SNHLY and CDR2 FYNNEI. The CDR3 is 12 residues long. V lost 4 bases and J 7 bases, leaving 10 bases between the germline ends. The CDR3 region is CASSARSFGYTF. DNA for the CDR3: TGTGCCAGCAGTGCACGGAGCTTTGGCTACACCTTC.

The chain is built from TRBV6-2 or TRBV6-3 and TRBJ1-6, with 7 bases that match TRBD1. Germline V lookup: CDR1 MNHEY, CDR2 SVGEGT. The CDR3 contains 16 residues. The V and J ends lost 6 bases and 9 bases, in that order; junction bases with no gene match: 14. The CDR3 region has the DNA TGTGCCAGCAGATACAGGGGTCACTTGTCAATTTCACCCCTCCACTTT. It encodes CASRYRGHLSISPLHF.

This clonotype appeared a few times. The chain couples TRBV19 to TRBJ2-2, with D possibly matching TRBD1 (7 bases). This CDR3 has 14 amino acids. Between the trimmed V and J ends, which lost 6 bases and 8 bases, there was a span of 16 bases. In germline, CDR1 is LNHDA, CDR2 SQIVND (reference sequence). The CDR3 DNA sequence: TGTGCCAGTAGCGTCGGAGGGGGCGCAGGGGAGCTGTTTTTT. It yields the protein CASSVGGGAGELFF.

This clonotype was seen ten or more times. V and J are TRBV28 and TRBJ2-7; unclear D gene. Trimming removed 5 bases at V and 6 bases at J, with 8 bases between. The CDR3 contains 11 residues. In germline, CDR1 is MDHEN, CDR2 SYDVKM. The CDR3 coding sequence is TGTGCCAGCAGTCGAGCCGCCGAGCAGTACTTC. Translation gives CASSRAAEQYF.

This clonotype was found many times. V and J are TRBV30 and TRBJ2-7; tentatively, D is TRBD2 (6 bases). This CDR3 has 13 residues. V was clipped by 2 bases and J by 3 bases, with 11 bases between them. The germline V gene has CDR1 GTSNPN and CDR2 SVGIG (reference sequence). CDR3 nucleotides: TGTGCCTGGAGTAAACGGGAGCTCTACGAGCAGTACTTC. It is translated as CAWSKRELYEQYF. Complete variable domain (other parts from reference TRBV30 and TRBJ2-7): SQTIHQWPATLVQPVGSPLSLECTVEGTSNPNLYWYRQAAGRGLQLLFYSVGIGQISSEVPQNLSASRPQDRQFILSSKKLLLSDSGFYLCAWSKRELYEQYFGPGTRLTVT.

The chain couples TRBV20-1 to TRBJ2-7; D may be TRBD2 (5 bases). There are 15 residues in the CDR3. The germline V and J ends were trimmed by 6 bases and 6 bases, with 24 bases remaining between them. Per the germline V gene, CDR1 is DFQATT and CDR2 is SNEGSKA (reference sequence). CDR3 region: CSAVTSGSTWAEQYF. DNA of the CDR3: TGCAGTGCCGTAACTAGTGGGAGCACTTGGGCCGAGCAGTACTTC.

A few counts support this clonotype. The CDR3 reads CASSLLSGLNTGELFF. CDR3 nucleotide sequence: TGTGCCAGCAGCCTCCTTTCGGGTCTTAACACCGGGGAGCTGTTTTTT. The chain recombines TRBV7-2 with TRBJ2-2; D uncertain. Germline CDR1 reads SGHTA; CDR2 reads FQGNSA. V dropped 5 bases and J dropped 2 bases, with 15 bases sitting between them. The CDR3 is made up of 16 amino acids.

This clonotype occurred many times. This sequence joins TRBV11-2 and TRBJ2-1; a weak D match, TRBD2 (5 bases). V was pared by 5 bases and J by 6 bases, with 11 bases between. Germline CDR1 is SGHAT and CDR2 is FQNNGV. The CDR3 is made up of 13 amino acids. CDR3 sequence: CASSPTSGNEQFF. In DNA, the CDR3 is TGTGCCAGCAGCCCCACTAGTGGCAATGAGCAGTTCTTC.

This clonotype came up many times. The V gene is TRBV6-1, the J gene TRBJ1-1; D not resolved. The CDR3 sequence is 14 residues long. Per the germline V gene, CDR1 is MNHNS and CDR2 is SASEGT. V lost 7 bases and J lost 1, with 13 bases in between. The CDR3 sequence is CASIIRRRNTEAFF. In DNA, the CDR3 is TGTGCCAGCATCATACGCAGGAGGAACACTGAAGCTTTCTTT.

About this clonotype itself: A much larger clone differs from this one at a single base, so this may be a read error. DNA for the CDR3: TGTGCCAGCAGGCCTGAGGTGGGGACCTACAATGAGCAGTTCTTC. It codes for CASRPEVGTYNEQFF. This chain connects TRBV7-9 to TRBJ2-1, with unresolved D. The CDR3 is 15 residues long. Germline CDR1 is SEHNR and CDR2 is FQNEAQ (reference sequence). Trimming removed 6 bases from V and 2 bases from J, with 14 bases in between.

This clonotype was seen a few times. The chain has TRBV24-1 and TRBJ2-3; D gene uncertain. The germline V and J ends were trimmed by 9 bases and 3 bases, with 15 bases remaining between them. Germline assignment: CDR1 KGHDR and CDR2 SFDVKD. The length of the CDR3 is 14 residues. For the CDR3, the DNA is TGTGCCACCCTTGCTCTAAAAACAACAGATACGCAGTATTTT. This encodes CATLALKTTDTQYF.

The V and J genes are TRBV5-1 and TRBJ2-7; maybe TRBD2 (7 bases). Germline lookup yields CDR1 SGHRS and CDR2 YFSETQ. This CDR3 spans 18 amino acids. V lost 3 bases and J lost 1, with 23 bases in between. The CDR3 DNA follows: TGCGCCAGCAGCTGGAACCCTAGGGGGGGTCCTAAATCCTACGAGCAGTACTTC. Amino acid sequence: CASSWNPRGGPKSYEQYF.

Turning to this clonotype: A much larger clonotype is one base distant, so this may be a read error. This chain joins TRBV30 and TRBJ2-7; TRBD1 or TRBD2 may be the D gene (5 bases each). The V end lost 4 bases, the J end lost 3 bases, and 19 bases lay between the germline ends. This CDR3 comprises 15 residues. Germline V gene sequence: CDR1 GTSNPN, CDR2 SVGIG (reference sequence). The CDR3 sequence: CAWTPKPGRGYEQYF. The DNA of the CDR3 is TGTGCCTGGACCCCGAAACCGGGACGGGGCTACGAGCAGTACTTC.